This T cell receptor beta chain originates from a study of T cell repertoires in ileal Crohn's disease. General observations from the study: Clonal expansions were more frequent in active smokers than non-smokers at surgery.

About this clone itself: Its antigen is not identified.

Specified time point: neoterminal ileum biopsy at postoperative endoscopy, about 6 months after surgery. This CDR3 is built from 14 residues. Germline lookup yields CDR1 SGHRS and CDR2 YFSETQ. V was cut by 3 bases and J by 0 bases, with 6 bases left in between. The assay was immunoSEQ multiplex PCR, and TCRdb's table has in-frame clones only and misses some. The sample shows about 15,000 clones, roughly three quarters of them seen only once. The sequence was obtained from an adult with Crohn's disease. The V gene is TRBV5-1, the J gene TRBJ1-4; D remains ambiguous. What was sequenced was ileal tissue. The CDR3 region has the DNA TGCGCCAGCAGCTCGACAACAACTAATGAAAAACTGTTTTTT. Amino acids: CASSSTTTNEKLFF.